This T cell receptor (beta chain) was sequenced in a study of blood T cell repertoires in COVID-19. About the study: Sources were T cells, B-cell-depleted T cells, or PBMCs; the material itself was cDNA or gDNA.

The ends lost 4 bases at V and 6 bases at J; junction bases unmatched: 6. This CDR3 region has 13 residues. From germline, CDR1 is SGHRS and CDR2 YFSETQ. Authors' processing steps: Reference gene primer amplification in the assay estimated nucleated cell counts. Clones were sequenced by immunoSEQ multiplex PCR, and TCRdb holds only the in-frame ones, with some missing. V and J calls and clone size are copied from that table; D and trimming were computed from the DNA. This repertoire shows approximately 240,000 clones, approximately 91% found once; its top ten account for around 0.86%. What was sequenced was peripheral blood. This chain links TRBV5-1 with TRBJ2-7; 8 nucleotides align to TRBD1. This clonotype was obtained from a man aged 25 to 40 with COVID-19, enrolled during active disease. The CDR3 nucleotides read TGCGCCAGCAGCCTCCAGGGGGCTGTCGAGCAGTACTTC. Amino acid sequence: CASSLQGAVEQYF.